This is a list of T cell receptor beta chains from one sample in a study of Ad26.COV2.S vaccination and SARS-CoV-2 variants. TCRdb keeps only in-frame clones here, not all; method: immunoSEQ multiplex PCR. This repertoire shows more than 300,000 clones, 70% to 90% found once; its top ten account for 2% to 2.5%. Here the sequenced sample was peripheral blood, taken in a trial of Ad26.COV2.S vaccine versus placebo. The receptor source for this set is a person aged 18-60 years who received the Ad26.COV2.S COVID-19 vaccine or a placebo. The CDR3 runs from the conserved cysteine through the conserved F or W. Each record gives: D gene, J gene, CDR3 length, clone size, V gene, CDR3 DNA, CDR3 protein. D genes are given only for firm matches. A clone size is listed for some rows: how often the clone was seen (once, few, many), or a class if it is expanded.

D: -; J: TRBJ1-4; length: 16; size: -; V: TRBV7-9; DNA: TGTGCCAGCAGCTTAGCGGACGGGGGAACTAATGAAAAACTGTTTTTT; CDR3: CASSLADGGTNEKLFF
D: -; J: TRBJ2-5; length: 13; size: -; V: TRBV11-2; DNA: TGTGCCAGCAGCTCCAAACCACTGGAGACCCAGTACTTC; CDR3: CASSSKPLETQYF
D: TRBD2; J: TRBJ2-7; length: 15; size: -; V: TRBV10-3; DNA: TGTGCCATCGGCCAAGGACTAGCGGGGTCCTACGAGCAGTACTTC; CDR3: CAIGQGLAGSYEQYF
D: -; J: TRBJ2-2; length: 16; size: -; V: TRBV28; DNA: TGTGCCAGCAGCCCCCTTCCGGGACTTAACACCGGGGAGCTGTTTTTT; CDR3: CASSPLPGLNTGELFF
D: -; J: TRBJ1-6; length: 15; size: few; V: TRBV6-5; DNA: TGTGCCAGCTACCCCCCAGGGGTCGGTAATTCACCCCTCCACTTT; CDR3: CASYPPGVGNSPLHF
D: -; J: TRBJ1-1; length: 14; size: -; V: TRBV5-5; DNA: TGTGCCAGCAGCTTGGGGGGGAAGAACACTGAAGCTTTCTTT; CDR3: CASSLGGKNTEAFF
D: -; J: TRBJ1-2; length: 13; size: -; V: TRBV3-1/TRBV3-2; DNA: TGTGCCAGCAGCCAGGGTGAATTACGTGGCTACACCTTC; CDR3: CASSQGELRGYTF
D: -; J: TRBJ1-1; length: 15; size: -; V: TRBV21-1; DNA: TGTGCCAGCAGCAAATTTTTGGATGCGTTCCCTGAAGCTTTCTTT; CDR3: CASSKFLDAFPEAFF
D: -; J: TRBJ1-4; length: 13; size: few; V: TRBV29-1; DNA: TGCAGCGTCGTGGGCCAGAGGAATGAAAAACTGTTTTTT; CDR3: CSVVGQRNEKLFF
D: TRBD1; J: TRBJ1-5; length: 14; size: -; V: TRBV20-1; DNA: TGCAGTGCTAGTCGGGACAGCATCAATCAGCCCCAGCATTTT; CDR3: CSASRDSINQPQHF
D: -; J: TRBJ2-1; length: 15; size: -; V: TRBV5-1; DNA: TGCGCCAGCAGCTCTTCCCTGAGCTCCTACAATGAGCAGTTCTTC; CDR3: CASSSSLSSYNEQFF
D: -; J: TRBJ1-2; length: 13; size: few; V: TRBV6-5; DNA: TGTGCCAGCAGACCTCGGACGGCTTCTGGCTACACCTTC; CDR3: CASRPRTASGYTF
D: -; J: TRBJ2-1; length: 13; size: -; V: TRBV18; DNA: TGTGCCAGCTCACCACCGTCAAGAGATGAGCAGTTCTTC; CDR3: CASSPPSRDEQFF
D: -; J: TRBJ1-3; length: 14; size: -; V: TRBV27; DNA: TGTGCCAGCAGTTCAGGGCTTTATGGAAACACCATATATTTT; CDR3: CASSSGLYGNTIYF
D: TRBD2; J: TRBJ2-1; length: 15; size: once; V: TRBV5-1; DNA: TGCGCCAGCAGCGTAGGGACTAGCGGGGCCCCTGAGCAGTTCTTC; CDR3: CASSVGTSGAPEQFF
D: TRBD2; J: TRBJ2-2; length: 18; size: -; V: TRBV6-1; DNA: TGTGCCAGCAGTGAAATCTGGGCGGGGGTCGGGAACACCGGGGAGCTGTTTTTT; CDR3: CASSEIWAGVGNTGELFF
D: -; J: TRBJ2-2; length: 16; size: -; V: TRBV5-6; DNA: TGTGCCAGCAGCCGGGGACACCTTGGGGTCACCGGGGAGCTGTTTTTT; CDR3: CASSRGHLGVTGELFF
D: -; J: TRBJ2-3; length: 18; size: -; V: TRBV19; DNA: TGTGCCAGTAGCAACGGGCCAGGCGGGGACCTTAGCACAGATACGCAGTATTTT; CDR3: CASSNGPGGDLSTDTQYF
D: TRBD2; J: TRBJ2-2; length: 15; size: -; V: TRBV27; DNA: TGTGCCAGCAGGATAGCGGGGGGGCCGGACGGGGAGCTGTTTTTT; CDR3: CASRIAGGPDGELFF
D: -; J: TRBJ1-6; length: 13; size: -; V: TRBV29-1; DNA: TGCAGCGTCCGTAGCTCCTATAATTCACCCCTCCACTTT; CDR3: CSVRSSYNSPLHF
D: -; J: TRBJ1-1; length: 13; size: -; V: TRBV6-5; DNA: TGTGCCAGCATCCCAACGGGTAGGGGTGAAGCTTTCTTT; CDR3: CASIPTGRGEAFF
D: TRBD1; J: TRBJ1-2; length: 13; size: -; V: TRBV6-5; DNA: TGTGCCAGCAGTTACACGACAGGGAACGGCTACACCTTC; CDR3: CASSYTTGNGYTF
D: -; J: TRBJ1-1; length: 13; size: -; V: TRBV2; DNA: TGTGCCAGCAGCCCGGAAGTGGGTGTTCAAGCTTTCTTT; CDR3: CASSPEVGVQAFF
D: TRBD1; J: TRBJ2-3; length: 17; size: -; V: TRBV5-4; DNA: TGTGCCAGCAGCCGATCCACAGGGGGCGTTGGCACAGATACGCAGTATTTT; CDR3: CASSRSTGGVGTDTQYF
D: -; J: TRBJ2-3; length: 15; size: -; V: TRBV2; DNA: TGTGCCAGCAGGTTAAGGGGGGGTGGCACAGATACGCAGTATTTT; CDR3: CASRLRGGGTDTQYF
D: -; J: TRBJ2-3; length: 15; size: -; V: TRBV7-2; DNA: TGTGCCAGCAGCTTAGTGGGGGGTTCATGGGATACGCAGTATTTT; CDR3: CASSLVGGSWDTQYF
D: -; J: TRBJ1-1; length: 13; size: -; V: TRBV27; DNA: TGTGCCAGCAGTTTATCGCACCCAGGGAAAGCTTTCTTT; CDR3: CASSLSHPGKAFF
D: TRBD2; J: TRBJ2-7; length: 16; size: -; V: TRBV7-9; DNA: TGTGCCAGCAGCGAGGGACTAGCGGGAGATACCTACGAGCAGTACTTC; CDR3: CASSEGLAGDTYEQYF
D: -; J: TRBJ2-7; length: 15; size: -; V: TRBV15; DNA: TGTGCCACCAGCAGAGGCGGGGCCCTCTCCTACGAGCAGTACTTC; CDR3: CATSRGGALSYEQYF
D: -; J: TRBJ2-2; length: 15; size: -; V: TRBV19; DNA: TGTGCCAGTAGTATAGCGCTTACGAACACCGGGGAGCTGTTTTTT; CDR3: CASSIALTNTGELFF
D: -; J: TRBJ1-6; length: 15; size: -; V: TRBV19; DNA: TGTGCCAGTAGTATAGTGCAGGGGACTAATTCACCCCTCCACTTT; CDR3: CASSIVQGTNSPLHF
D: -; J: TRBJ2-6; length: 15; size: -; V: TRBV6-5; DNA: TGTGCCAGCAGTTACCAGGTCTCTGGGGCCAACGTCCTGACTTTC; CDR3: CASSYQVSGANVLTF